This T cell receptor (beta chain) was sequenced for a study of blood T cell repertoires in COVID-19. Study context: Material from acute and convalescent COVID-19 was sourced from the United States, Italy and Spain. PBMCs, B-cell-depleted T cells, or T cells provided the cDNA or gDNA that made up the material.

Participants were aged about 18 to 90 years, lived in roughly 25 US areas, and enrolled virtually. Among Cohort 3 donors, those recovered had two negative PCRs, clearance, or symptom resolution. Assay: immunoSEQ multiplex PCR; the TCRdb copy retains only in-frame clones and omits some. Of under 450,000 clones in the sample, under 85% are singletons; the top ten hold about 4.8%. The germline V gene encodes CDR1 LNHDA and CDR2 SQIVND (reference sequence). Deletions cut 10 bases from V and 4 bases from J, with 16 bases between. This CDR3 comprises 13 residues. This clone has only a few counts. This receptor was obtained from a woman between 50 and 59 years old who had recovered from COVID-19. The sequenced sample consisted of PBMCs or T cells enriched from blood (not recorded which). The chain employs TRBV19 and TRBJ1-2, with D hard to call. CDR3 amino acids: CATAGVAGYGYTF. CDR3 coding DNA: TGTGCCACCGCAGGTGTGGCAGGCTATGGCTACACCTTC.